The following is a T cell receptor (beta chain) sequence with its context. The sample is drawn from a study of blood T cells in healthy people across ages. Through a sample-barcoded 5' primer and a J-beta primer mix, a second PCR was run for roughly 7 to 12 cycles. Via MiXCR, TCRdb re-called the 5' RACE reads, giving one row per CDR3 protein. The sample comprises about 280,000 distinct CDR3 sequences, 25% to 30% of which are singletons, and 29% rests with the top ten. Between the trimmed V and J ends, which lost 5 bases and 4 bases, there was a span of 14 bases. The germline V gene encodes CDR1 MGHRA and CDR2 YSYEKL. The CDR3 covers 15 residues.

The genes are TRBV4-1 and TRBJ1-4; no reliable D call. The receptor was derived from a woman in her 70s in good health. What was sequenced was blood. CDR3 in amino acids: CASSSSASVNEKLFF. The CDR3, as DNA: TGCGCCAGCAGCTCCAGCGCTTCGGTTAATGAAAAACTGTTTTTT.